Sequencing of this TCR beta chain was carried out in a study of cytomegalovirus exposure and HLA in healthy donors. Regarding the study as a whole: Per a later analysis, HLA-associated TCR beta chains showed more clonal expansion than other, equally common TCR beta chains. Reportedly, TCR beta sequences accurately predicted HLA-A and HLA-B alleles in most subjects. About 90% or about 30% of the time was how often most TCR beta V segments were productive, according to an earlier analysis.

Trimming cost V 1 base and J 4 bases; bases outside gene matches: 6. The CDR3 is 15 residues long. Germline CDR1 reads LNHDA; CDR2 reads SQIVND (reference sequence). Comment on this clone: Its specificity is unknown.

13 Jbeta primers and 60 Vbeta primers were used for the PCR. In the source study's methods: Unique TCR beta chains numbered around 80 million in a later analysis, with roughly 9.9 million shared. Generated by immunoSEQ multiplex PCR, the TCRdb table keeps only in-frame clones and is missing some. That table supplies the V and J calls and clone size; D and trimming were determined from the DNA. This sample has over 200,000 clones, with around 76% found just once. The V and J genes are TRBV19 and TRBJ1-1; 7 bases agree with TRBD1. The sequence derives from a woman aged 35 to 49 in good health and CMV-seropositive. The sequenced sample consisted of PBMCs. The CDR3 DNA reads as TGTGCCAGTAGTATAGTAGGGGGCGCGGGCACTGAAGCTTTCTTT. Amino acids: CASSIVGGAGTEAFF.